This T cell receptor beta chain was obtained from a study of shared clonotypes between healthy human individuals. For the study at large: Those who served as donors were a couple of women and a few men between the ages of 18 and 49.

When replicate PCRs were run on unsorted PBMC, they used 300 ng DNA, some 33,000 T cell genomes. Clones were sequenced by immunoSEQ multiplex PCR, and TCRdb holds only the in-frame ones, with some missing. In the table there are around 500,000 clones, 70% to 85% of which are singletons. This CDR3 contains 14 residues. Looked up from germline, CDR1 is SGHAT and CDR2 is FQNNGV. V trimming: 6 bases; J trimming: 2 bases; junction bases outside the gene matches: 7. The sequence was collected from a middle-aged woman in good health. Some clones in this sample may be carry-over from other donors' samples. The sequencing sample was made of PBMCs. The rearrangement uses TRBV11-2 and TRBJ2-7; 7 bases are shared with TRBD2. Here the CDR3 DNA reads TGTGCCAGCAGGCAACCGGGACTAACCTACGAGCAGTACTTC. Its protein is CASRQPGLTYEQYF.